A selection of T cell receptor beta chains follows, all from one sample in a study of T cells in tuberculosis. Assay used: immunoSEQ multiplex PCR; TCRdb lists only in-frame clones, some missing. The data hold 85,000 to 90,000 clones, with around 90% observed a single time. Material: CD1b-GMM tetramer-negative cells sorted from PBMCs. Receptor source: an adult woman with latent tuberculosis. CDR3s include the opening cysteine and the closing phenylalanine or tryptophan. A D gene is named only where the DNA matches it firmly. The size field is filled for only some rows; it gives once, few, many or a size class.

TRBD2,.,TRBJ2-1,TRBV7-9,CASSLSGGAGNEQFF,TGTGCCAGCAGCCTTAGCGGGGGGGCAGGAAATGAGCAGTTCTTC
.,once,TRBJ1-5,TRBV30,CAWSGQGNQPQHF,TGTGCCTGGAGTGGACAGGGCAATCAGCCCCAGCATTTT
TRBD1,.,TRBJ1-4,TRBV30,CAWDRGTNEKLFF,TGTGCCTGGGACAGGGGAACAAATGAAAAACTGTTTTTT
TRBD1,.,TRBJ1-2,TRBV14,CASSPRQGVGGYTF,TGTGCCAGCAGCCCCAGACAGGGGGTAGGCGGCTACACCTTC
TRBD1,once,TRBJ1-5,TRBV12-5,CASSRTGTNQPQHF,TGTGCTAGTAGCCGGACAGGGACCAATCAGCCCCAGCATTTT
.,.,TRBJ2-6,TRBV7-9,CASSLVSGHLATGANVLTF,TGTGCCAGCAGCCTGGTATCGGGACATTTGGCCACTGGGGCCAACGTCCTGACTTTC
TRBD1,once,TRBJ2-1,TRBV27,CASSLSSGDSYNEQFF,TGTGCCAGCAGTTTATCGTCAGGGGACAGCTACAATGAGCAGTTCTTC
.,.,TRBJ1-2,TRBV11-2,CASRLGGVENYGYTF,TGTGCCAGCAGACTAGGGGGTGTGGAAAACTATGGCTACACCTTC
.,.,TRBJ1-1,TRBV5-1,CASSLVSGGRGTEAFF,TGCGCCAGCAGCTTGGTTTCCGGAGGGCGGGGAACTGAAGCTTTCTTT
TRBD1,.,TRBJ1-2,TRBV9,CASSVGLQGAEGGYTF,TGTGCCAGCAGCGTAGGGCTCCAGGGGGCGGAAGGTGGCTACACCTTC
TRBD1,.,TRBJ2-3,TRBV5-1,CASSIGTGFTDTQYF,TGCGCCAGCAGCATAGGGACAGGCTTCACAGATACGCAGTATTTT
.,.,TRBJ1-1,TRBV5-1,CASSSVGGTEAFF,TGCGCCAGCAGCTCTGTGGGGGGCACTGAAGCTTTCTTT
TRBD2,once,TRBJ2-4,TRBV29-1,CSVPGGVDGGAKLGNIQYF,TGCAGCGTTCCCGGGGGGGTAGACGGGGGGGCTAAATTGGGCAACATTCAGTACTTC
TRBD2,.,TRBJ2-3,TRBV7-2,CASSSQSFSGGDTQYF,TGTGCCAGCAGCTCGCAGAGCTTTAGCGGGGGGGATACGCAGTATTTT
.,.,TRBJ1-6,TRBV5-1,CASSLGGDQGSPLHF,TGCGCCAGCAGCTTGGGGGGGGACCAAGGGTCACCCCTCCACTTT
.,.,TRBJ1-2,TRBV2,CASREGHANSGYGYTF,TGTGCCAGCAGAGAGGGCCACGCAAACTCGGGCTATGGCTACACCTTC
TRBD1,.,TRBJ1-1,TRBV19,CASQGVGTEAFF,TGTGCGTCACAGGGGGTGGGCACTGAAGCTTTCTTT
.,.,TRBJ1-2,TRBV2,CASSDGSGYTF,TGTGCCAGCAGTGATGGTAGCGGCTACACCTTC
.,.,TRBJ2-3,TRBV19,CASSRGHPTTDTQYF,TGTGCCAGTAGTAGGGGGCATCCGACCACAGATACGCAGTATTTT
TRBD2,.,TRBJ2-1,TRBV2,CASIPGPLAGSYNEQFF,TGTGCCAGCATCCCCGGCCCGCTAGCGGGGTCCTACAATGAGCAGTTCTTC
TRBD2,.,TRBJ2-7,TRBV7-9,CASSPTASGGAYEQYF,TGTGCCAGCAGCCCCACCGCTAGCGGGGGGGCCTACGAGCAGTACTTC
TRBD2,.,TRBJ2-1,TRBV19,CASNGAGGEFSYNEQFF,TGTGCCAGTAACGGAGCGGGGGGGGAATTCTCCTACAATGAGCAGTTCTTC
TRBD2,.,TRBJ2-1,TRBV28,CASKPQNGLVIYNEQFF,TGTGCCAGCAAGCCTCAAAACGGACTAGTGATCTACAATGAGCAGTTCTTC
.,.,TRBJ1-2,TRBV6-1,CASSRAGYGYTF,TGTGCCAGCAGCAGGGCTGGCTATGGCTACACCTTC
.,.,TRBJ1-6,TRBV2,CASSEWAGARMDSPLHF,TGTGCCAGCAGTGAATGGGCGGGGGCCCGTATGGATTCACCCCTCCACTTT
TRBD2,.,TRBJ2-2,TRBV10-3,CAIRPGGDTGELFF,TGTGCCATCAGGCCGGGGGGGGATACCGGGGAGCTGTTTTTT
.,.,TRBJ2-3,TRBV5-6,CASSLEYGETQYF,TGTGCCAGCAGCTTGGAATATGGGGAGACGCAGTATTTT
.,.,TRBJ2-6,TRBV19,CASSDPRGSGANVLTF,TGTGCCAGTAGTGACCCCCGGGGGTCTGGGGCCAACGTCCTGACTTTC
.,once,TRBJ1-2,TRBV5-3,CARSPMTGNYGYTF,TGTGCCAGAAGCCCCATGACAGGCAACTATGGCTACACCTTC
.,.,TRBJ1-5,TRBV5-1,CASSFGGIGQPQHF,TGCGCCAGCAGCTTTGGGGGGATAGGCCAGCCCCAGCATTTT
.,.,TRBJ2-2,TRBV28,CASIDQGGTGELFF,TGTGCCAGCATCGACCAGGGGGGCACCGGGGAGCTGTTTTTT
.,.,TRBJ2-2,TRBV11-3,CASSLQGTGELFF,TGTGCCAGCAGCTTGCAGGGGACCGGGGAGCTGTTTTTT
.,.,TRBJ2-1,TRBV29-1,CSVVLQFSYNEQFF,TGCAGCGTTGTGCTGCAATTTAGCTACAATGAGCAGTTCTTC
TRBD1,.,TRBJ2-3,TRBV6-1,CASSVHGTGYPDTQYF,TGTGCCAGCAGTGTACACGGGACAGGGTACCCGGATACGCAGTATTTT
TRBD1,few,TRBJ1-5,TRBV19,CASSEGQWENQPQHF,TGTGCCAGTAGTGAGGGACAGTGGGAAAATCAGCCCCAGCATTTT